Below are 25 T cell receptor beta chains sequenced from a single sample in a study of blood T cell repertoires in COVID-19. Method: immunoSEQ multiplex PCR; TCRdb's copy keeps in-frame clones and lacks some. The sample includes some 340,000 clones, 90% of them seen just once. Sequencing was carried out using PBMCs or T cells enriched from blood (not recorded which). Every receptor here comes from a woman in her twenties or thirties who had been exposed to COVID-19.

The chain employs TRBV6-5 and TRBJ1-2, with D possibly being TRBD1 (5 bases). Germline CDR1 MNHEY, CDR2 SVGAGI. This CDR3 is 14 amino acids long. Trimming removed 8 bases from V and 6 bases from J, with 19 bases in between. The CDR3 reads CASGPIGWGDGYTF. CDR3 DNA sequence: TGTGCCAGCGGACCGATAGGGTGGGGGGATGGCTACACCTTC.

The chain uses TRBV12-5 and TRBJ2-5; maybe TRBD1 (5 bases). V shed 0 bases and J shed 9 bases, with 8 bases lying between them. CDR3 length equals 12 residues. The germline CDR1 and CDR2 sequences are LGHNT and FRNRAP. The CDR3 DNA is TGTGCTAGTGGTTTGGTACAGGCCCCCCAGTACTTC. This translates into CASGLVQAPQYF.

The chain is built from TRBV7-9 and TRBJ1-4; D not certain. CDR1 is SEHNR and CDR2 is FQNEAQ in the germline V gene (reference sequence). This CDR3 is 13 amino acids long. This CDR3 is CAGGREANEKLFF. CDR3 coding DNA: TGTGCAGGAGGGAGGGAGGCTAATGAAAAACTGTTTTTT.

V usage is TRBV10-3 and J usage is TRBJ1-2, with D tentatively TRBD1 (6 bases). The CDR3 has 14 amino acids. Germline loops: CDR1 ENHRY, CDR2 SYGVKD. V was trimmed by 8 bases and J by 4 bases, leaving 17 bases between them. The CDR3 nucleotides are TGTGCCATCTTCGGACAGACTAACCCCTATGGCTACACCTTC. As protein: CAIFGQTNPYGYTF.

This clone was counted once. The V call is TRBV27, the J call TRBJ1-5, with a possible D match to TRBD1 (6 bases). This CDR3 is built from 14 residues. CDR1 MNHEY and CDR2 SMNVEV come from the germline V gene (reference sequence). Between the trimmed V and J ends, which lost 5 bases and 4 bases, there was a span of 12 bases. The CDR3 sequence: CASSVLQGNQPQHF. CDR3 nucleotides: TGTGCCAGCAGTGTATTACAGGGAAATCAGCCCCAGCATTTT.

The V gene is TRBV12-3 or TRBV12-4, the J gene TRBJ1-1; D is perhaps TRBD1 (5 bases). V was pared by 8 bases and J by 7 bases, with 17 bases between. The length of the CDR3 is 13 residues. CDR3 amino acids: CASLQGAGREAFF. CDR3 DNA: TGTGCCAGCCTCCAGGGTGCAGGGCGTGAAGCTTTCTTT.

The rearrangement uses TRBV7-2 and TRBJ1-5, with D possibly being TRBD1 (5 bases). The CDR3 consists of 14 residues. The V end was cut by 5 bases, the J end by 1 base, with 9 bases between. Per the germline V gene, CDR1 is SGHTA and CDR2 is FQGNSA. The CDR3 region has the DNA TGTGCCAGCAGCGATCGGGGGAGCAATCAGCCCCAGCATTTT. It translates to CASSDRGSNQPQHF.

The genes are TRBV5-6 and TRBJ1-6; 9 bases are a match to TRBD1. Germline V CDR1 and CDR2: SGHDT, YYEEEE. The CDR3 runs 18 residues. V dropped 0 bases and J dropped 7; count of bases not matched to a gene: 11. The CDR3 sequence is CASSLDRGPNLGNSPLHF. In DNA, the CDR3 is TGTGCCAGCAGCTTGGACAGGGGGCCGAACTTAGGGAATTCACCCCTCCACTTT.

V gene TRBV5-3 combines with J gene TRBJ1-5, with D unresolved. TRBV5-3 is labeled an ORF, and its function is uncertain. Trimming pared 4 bases from V and 3 bases from J, leaving 11 bases between. The CDR3 sequence is 14 residues long. CDR3 region: CARSKDKVNQPQHF. Written as DNA, the CDR3 is TGTGCCAGAAGCAAAGACAAAGTCAATCAGCCCCAGCATTTT.

The chain combines TRBV5-1 with TRBJ1-2; 7 bases are shared with TRBD1. V lost 5 bases and J lost 2; bases outside the gene matches: 12. The germline V gene encodes CDR1 SGHRS and CDR2 YFSETQ. The CDR3 has 16 amino acids. The DNA for the CDR3 is TGCGCCAGCAGAGATGACAGGGTTAGGGGAAACTATGGCTACACCTTC. Its translation is CASRDDRVRGNYGYTF.

The sample holds one count of this clone. The J gene is TRBJ1-3, the V gene TRBV12-3 or TRBV12-4, with a possible D match to TRBD1 (6 bases). This CDR3 region has 12 residues. V lost 4 bases and J lost 7, with 8 bases in between. CDR3 nucleotide sequence: TGTGCCAGCAGTTCGAGGGGGAACACCATATATTTT. This gives the protein CASSSRGNTIYF.

This chain links TRBV3-1 (or the pseudogene TRBV3-2) with TRBJ1-1; D may be TRBD1 (5 bases). The CDR3 runs to 19 residues. The ends were cut back, 0 bases at V and 0 bases at J, with 20 bases in the middle. The germline CDR1 and CDR2 sequences are LGHDT and YNNKEL (reference sequence). CDR3 region: CASSQDPGIPGFMNTEAFF. The DNA of the CDR3 is TGTGCCAGCAGCCAAGATCCTGGGATCCCAGGGTTCATGAACACTGAAGCTTTCTTT.

The chain combines TRBV7-9 with TRBJ1-3; D is perhaps TRBD1 (6 bases). The CDR3 is made up of 16 amino acids. CDR1 and CDR2 (germline): SEHNR, FQNEAQ (reference sequence). The V end was cut by 4 bases, the J end by 4 bases, with 17 bases between. The CDR3 spells CASSSYRGGPGNTIYF. The CDR3 DNA follows: TGTGCCAGCAGCTCCTATCGGGGGGGCCCGGGAAACACCATATATTTT.

V and J are TRBV30 and TRBJ2-5; 7 bases map to TRBD1. Per germline, CDR1 GTSNPN and CDR2 SVGIG (reference sequence). This CDR3 is built from 13 residues. V shed 3 bases, J shed 5 bases, and the junction held 6 bases outside the gene matches. Here the CDR3 reads CAWRRGPGETQYF. CDR3 coding DNA: TGTGCCTGGAGGAGGGGGCCGGGGGAGACCCAGTACTTC.

This clone has a single count. The gene calls are TRBV9 and TRBJ2-7, with D maybe TRBD1 (6 bases). In germline, CDR1 is SGDLS, CDR2 YYNGEE. The CDR3 consists of 16 residues. V was pared by 1 base and J by 5 bases, with 19 bases between. The CDR3 region has the DNA TGTGCCAGCAGCGTAAGGCAACAGGGAGACCTGGACGAGCAGTACTTC. Residues: CASSVRQQGDLDEQYF.

The genes are TRBV7-6 and TRBJ2-1, with TRBD2 identical over 10 bases. The ends lost 0 bases at V and 6 bases at J; junction bases unmatched: 8. This CDR3 region has 17 residues. The germline gives CDR1 SGHVS, CDR2 FNYEAQ. CDR3 bases: TGTGCCAGCAGCTTAGCGCTAACGAGACTAGCGGGCAATGAGCAGTTCTTC. Translating gives CASSLALTRLAGNEQFF. The full variable domain, completed using reference TRBV7-6 and TRBJ2-1, is GAGVSQSPRYKVTKRGQDVALRCDPISGHVSLYWYRQALGQGPEFLTYFNYEAQQDKSGLPNDRFSAERPEGSISTLTIQRTEQRDSAMYRCASSLALTRLAGNEQFFGPGTRLTVL.

J is TRBJ1-2 and V is TRBV5-1, with 7 bases lining up with TRBD1. Germline assignment: CDR1 SGHRS and CDR2 YFSETQ. The CDR3 length is 13 residues. The junction had 8 bases not matched to a gene; V was cut back by 4 bases and J by 8 bases. CDR3 loop: CASSDRDSGGYTF. For the CDR3, the DNA is TGCGCCAGCAGCGACCGGGACAGTGGAGGCTACACCTTC.

This chain links TRBV7-2 with TRBJ1-2; TRBD1 is a possible D gene (5 bases). Germline V gives CDR1 SGHTA, CDR2 FQGNSA. The CDR3 has 15 amino acids. The ends were cut back, 4 bases at V and 0 bases at J, with 12 bases in the middle. CDR3 protein: CASSSRGDSNYGYTF. As DNA, the CDR3 is TGTGCCAGCAGCTCACGTGGGGACTCTAACTATGGCTACACCTTC.

The chain links TRBV11-3 to TRBJ2-1; the D gene is possibly TRBD1 (5 bases). The CDR3 has 15 amino acids. V was shortened by 2 bases and J by 7 bases, with 15 bases between the two germline ends. Germline V gives CDR1 SGHNT, CDR2 YENEEA. In DNA form, the CDR3 reads TGTGCCAGCAGCTTACCAGGGCGCGGTTTGAATGAGCAGTTCTTC. Its protein is CASSLPGRGLNEQFF.

V gene TRBV19 combines with J gene TRBJ1-2, with 7 bases that match TRBD1. Trimming removed 5 bases from V and 6 bases from J; junction bases left unmatched: 12. The V gene's germline CDR1 is LNHDA and CDR2 SQIVND (reference sequence). This CDR3 has 15 residues. The CDR3 here is CASSPDREYGHGYTF. In nucleotides, the CDR3 is TGTGCCAGTAGTCCCGACAGGGAGTATGGCCATGGCTACACCTTC.

V usage is TRBV29-1 and J usage is TRBJ2-2; the D gene is possibly TRBD1 (6 bases). This CDR3 contains 14 residues. Trimming stripped 1 base from V and 5 bases from J, with 11 bases between. The germline gives CDR1 SQVTM, CDR2 ANQGSEA. This CDR3 reads CSVEGGLGTGELFF. DNA for the CDR3: TGCAGCGTTGAAGGGGGGCTGGGAACCGGGGAGCTGTTTTTT.

The CDR3 reads CAISAGGNSYEQYF. The DNA for the CDR3 is TGTGCCATCAGTGCGGGGGGAAACTCCTACGAGCAGTACTTC. The chain recombines TRBV10-3 with TRBJ2-7; the match to TRBD2 covers 7 bases. Germline values: CDR1 ENHRY, CDR2 SYGVKD. CDR3 length: 14 residues. The V and J ends lost 4 bases and 0 bases, in that order; junction bases with no gene match: 3.

This chain links TRBV24-1 with TRBJ2-2, with 7 bases identical to TRBD1. The CDR3 covers 14 residues. From germline, CDR1 is KGHDR and CDR2 SFDVKD. Trimming took 10 bases from V and 0 from J; bases not matched to a gene: 4. CDR3: CATGDRTNTGELFF. The DNA for the CDR3 is TGTGCCACGGGGGACAGAACGAACACCGGGGAGCTGTTTTTT.

V gene TRBV29-1 combines with J gene TRBJ1-3; D remains unclear. Germline CDR1 is SQVTM and CDR2 is ANQGSEA. The V gene lost 7 bases and the J gene lost 6 bases, with 10 bases spanning the gap. The CDR3 is made up of 11 amino acids. In nucleotides, the CDR3 is TGCAGCGCCCACATTGAAAACACCATATATTTT. Protein: CSAHIENTIYF. The complete variable domain, with remaining parts taken from reference TRBV29-1 and TRBJ1-3, reads SAVISQKPSRDICQRGTSLTIQCQVDSQVTMMFWYRQQPGQSLTLIATANQGSEATYESGFVIDKFPISRPNLTFSTLTVSNMSPEDSSIYLCSAHIENTIYFGEGSWLTVV.

The chain employs TRBV19 and TRBJ2-7; 7 bases are shared with TRBD1. CDR1 LNHDA and CDR2 SQIVND come from the germline V gene (reference sequence). V shed 3 bases, J shed 2 bases, and the junction held 7 bases outside the gene matches. CDR3 size: 15 residues. The CDR3 loop reads CASSIRTGLAYEQYF. DNA of the CDR3: TGTGCCAGTAGTATCCGGACAGGTCTCGCCTACGAGCAGTACTTC.